Here is one T cell receptor beta chain with its context. The germline V gene has CDR1 LNHDA and CDR2 SQIVND (reference sequence). The CDR3 is 15 residues long. V shed 7 bases and J 4 bases; nucleotides not matched to a gene: 7. In the original processing: Amplification from reference gene primers served as the basis for estimated nucleated cell counts. Data came from immunoSEQ multiplex PCR; TCRdb stores just in-frame clones and leaves some out. V, J and clone size reflect that table, while D and trimming were determined from the DNA. In the table there are about 200,000 clones, roughly four fifths of which are singletons. These data come from a study of blood T cell repertoires in COVID-19. Study at large: The origin of the acute and convalescent COVID-19 samples was the United States, Italy and Spain. PBMCs, B-cell-depleted T cells, or T cells provided the cDNA or gDNA that made up the material.

The receptor comes from a woman in her seventies with active or convalescent COVID-19. This chain uses TRBV19 with TRBJ1-4; TRBD1 matches 9 bases. What was sequenced was peripheral blood. CDR3 bases: TGTGCCAGTACCGATCGGGGACAGGGTAATGAAAAACTGTTTTTT. It encodes CASTDRGQGNEKLFF.